The clone carrying this TCR beta chain was recorded a few times. The antigen remains unidentified. The CDR3 extends over 16 amino acids. The ends lost 2 bases at V and 9 bases at J; junction bases unmatched: 10. Germline CDR1 and CDR2: SGHRS and YFSETQ. These data come from a study of regulatory T cells in long-lasting Graves disease. Whole-study findings and limits: Those with persistent Graves' had less TCR diversity than newly diagnosed patients.

In building TCR beta libraries, iRepertoire HTBI primers were used together with Arm-PCR of CDR3 regions. In the original workflow: About 60 TRBV and 11 to 15 TRBJ segments were identified across samples. TCRdb recomputed calls from the multiplex PCR reads with MiXCR, one row per CDR3 protein. The V and J calls come from TCRdb's annotation, not from the publication. The data contain about 470,000 distinct CDR3 sequences, less than 25% of them seen just once; the ten biggest clones take up 7% to 9.5%. Time point described: persistent/refractory GD, antithyroid drugs over 5 years with positive TRAb. PBMCs were the source of the RNA used for TCR sequencing.

The material sequenced was peripheral blood mononuclear cells (PBMCs), taken when the disease was refractory, from a patient treated with antithyroid drugs. The J gene is TRBJ1-6, the V gene TRBV5-1, with TRBD1 matching 8 bases. The sequence derives from a female donor with Graves disease. The chain's CDR3 is CASSLGVDRAASPLHF. CDR3 in DNA: TGCGCCAGCAGCTTAGGCGTGGACAGGGCGGCTTCACCCCTCCACTTT.